The rows below give T cell receptor beta chains drawn from one sample of a study of cytomegalovirus exposure and HLA in healthy donors. This table comes from immunoSEQ multiplex PCR, and its TCRdb copy is limited to in-frame clones, with some not included. The sample has approximately 61,000 clones, about 80% seen once. What was sequenced was PBMCs. Receptors were obtained from a man aged 45-65 years in good health and CMV-seropositive. CDR3s include the opening cysteine and the closing phenylalanine or tryptophan. A D gene is named only where the DNA matches it firmly. Size tells how often a clone was seen (once, few, many) or the class of an expanded clone, and some rows leave it out.

CDR3	DNA	V	size	J	D
CACDWAGGLYF	TGTGCCTGTGATTGGGCGGGGGGTTTGTATTTT	TRBV30	.	TRBJ1-3	.
CAWGGDRVYEQYF	TGTGCCTGGGGTGGGGACAGGGTCTACGAGCAGTACTTC	TRBV30	.	TRBJ2-7	TRBD1
CASSLGSGQGTYEQYF	TGTGCCAGCAGCTTGGGTTCTGGACAGGGAACGTACGAGCAGTACTTC	TRBV5-8	few	TRBJ2-7	TRBD1
CASSLALRGGGPDTQYF	TGTGCCAGCAGCTTGGCCTTGCGCGGGGGGGGACCAGATACGCAGTATTTT	TRBV5-4	.	TRBJ2-3	TRBD2
CASSKVCQQGPPYSNQPQHF	TGTGCCAGCAGCAAAGTTTGTCAGCAGGGGCCCCCTTATAGCAATCAGCCCCAGCATTTT	TRBV21-1	few	TRBJ1-5	.
CASSFSGSSTDTQYF	TGTGCCAGCAGTTTTAGCGGGAGTTCCACAGATACGCAGTATTTT	TRBV25-1	.	TRBJ2-3	TRBD2
CASSESRGYQPTQYF	TGTGCCAGCAGTGAATCGCGAGGGTACCAGCCGACCCAGTACTTC	TRBV6-1	.	TRBJ2-5	.
CASSEGAGSPRPQHF	TGTGCCAGCAGTGAAGGGGCAGGATCGCCGAGGCCCCAGCATTTT	TRBV6-1	.	TRBJ1-5	.
CASSQEANPTNEKLFF	TGCGCCAGCAGCCAAGAAGCTAACCCAACTAATGAAAAACTGTTTTTT	TRBV4-3	.	TRBJ1-4	.
CAWKGTSGYEQYF	TGTGCCTGGAAGGGGACTAGCGGCTACGAGCAGTACTTC	TRBV30	.	TRBJ2-7	TRBD2
CASSLDGVNSNQPQHF	TGTGCCAGCTCACTGGACGGGGTGAATAGCAATCAGCCCCAGCATTTT	TRBV18	few	TRBJ1-5	.
CASSQEAGKGYYEPYF	TGCGCAAGCAGCCAAGAAGCCGGAAAAGGCTACTACGAGCCGTACTTC	TRBV4-1	few	TRBJ2-7	.